This entry is about one T cell receptor (beta chain). The sample is drawn from a study of blood T cell repertoires in COVID-19. The germline gives CDR1 SGHDT, CDR2 YYEEEE. V shed 2 bases and J shed 6 bases, with 12 bases lying between them. The CDR3 consists of 14 residues. TCRdb keeps only in-frame clones here, not all; method: immunoSEQ multiplex PCR. The sample gives roughly 220,000 clones, roughly 79% of which show up once; around 7% is in the top ten. Sample: peripheral blood. The J gene is TRBJ1-5, the V gene TRBV5-6; tentatively, D is TRBD1 (6 bases). The TCR originated in a woman older than 75 with COVID-19, enrolled during active disease. The CDR3 DNA follows: TGTGCCAGCAGCTTTCAGGGGATACGTCAGCCCCAGCATTTT. It is translated as CASSFQGIRQPQHF. Complete variable domain (other parts from reference TRBV5-6 and TRBJ1-5): DAGVTQSPTHLIKTRGQQVTLRCSPKSGHDTVSWYQQALGQGPQFIFQYYEEEERQRGNFPDRFSGHQFPNYSSELNVNALLLGDSALYLCASSFQGIRQPQHFGDGTRLSIL.